The present entry profiles one TCR beta chain with its context. The CD8+ and CD4+ T cells were negatively isolated, with the TEMRA cells enriched by FACS. An amount of RNA that ranged from roughly 0.5 to 1 ug was reverse transcribed with random hexamers. TCRdb used MiXCR to reprocess the immunoSEQ multiplex PCR reads, holding one entry per CDR3 protein. The sample holds about 120,000 distinct CDR3 sequences, around 94% seen once. These data originate in a study of CD8 T cells in Susac syndrome. Germline values: CDR1 SNHLY, CDR2 FYNNEI. V was clipped by 5 bases and J by 0 bases; unmatched bases: 7. This CDR3 contains 15 residues.

This receptor was taken from a human donor in good health. The source material was CD4+ T cells from PBMCs. The chain is built from TRBV2 and TRBJ2-7, with 7 nucleotides matching TRBD2. The CDR3 bases are TGTGCCAGCAGTCCTAGCGGCGCCGGCTCCTACGAGCAGTACTTC. Its protein product is CASSPSGAGSYEQYF.